The clone carrying this T cell receptor (beta chain) was seen ten or more times. V was shortened by 1 base and J by 4 bases, with 9 bases between the two germline ends. This CDR3 spans 14 amino acids. The V gene's germline CDR1 is SGHRS and CDR2 YFSETQ. The sample is drawn from a study of early T cells in non-severe SARS-CoV-2 infection. At the level of the study: Investigators sequenced bulk RNA drawn from unsorted whole blood, and chains remained unpaired.

Individual cDNA molecules each received unique molecular identifiers attached to them. Via MiXCR, TCRdb re-called the 5' RACE reads, giving one row per CDR3 protein. The sample lists tens of thousands of distinct CDR3 sequences, about 10% occurring once. This receptor was obtained from an adult who was a healthcare worker with PCR-confirmed SARS-CoV-2 infection or an uninfected control (not recorded which). Sequencing input: whole blood. This chain links TRBV5-1 with TRBJ2-1, with D possibly matching TRBD2 (5 bases). Here the CDR3 reads CASSLIGDYNEQFF. In nucleotides, the CDR3 is TGCGCCAGCAGCTTGATCGGGGATTACAATGAGCAGTTCTTC.